This record concerns one TCR beta chain sequence. TCRdb's table, derived via immunoSEQ multiplex PCR, lists solely in-frame clones and lacks some. The repertoire has some 160,000 clones, 75% to 85% of them found once; the top ten carry around 4%. V was cut by 2 bases and J by 1 base, with 11 bases left in between. The CDR3 sequence is 15 residues long. The germline CDR1 and CDR2 sequences are KGHSH and LQKENI. These data are taken from a study of blood T cell repertoires in COVID-19. Background on the study: Sources were T cells, B-cell-depleted T cells, or PBMCs; the material itself was cDNA or gDNA.

This receptor was obtained from a man between 60 and 75 years old with acute or convalescent COVID-19. The material sequenced was peripheral blood. The chain links TRBV18 to TRBJ2-5; a weak D match, TRBD1 (6 bases). CDR3 coding DNA: TGTGCCAGCTCACCAATGCAGGGGAGCCAAGAGACCCAGTACTTC. Encoded protein: CASSPMQGSQETQYF.